The rows below give T cell receptor beta chains drawn from one sample of a study of CD4 T cells in relation to SARS-CoV-2 and coronaviruses. The assay was immunoSEQ multiplex PCR, and TCRdb's table has in-frame clones only and misses some. The table lists about 18,000 clones, about 68% of them singletons. No antigen has been assigned to these receptors. The sample taken for sequencing was CD4+ T cells from PBMCs, cultured in vitro. These receptors all stem from a human donor in good health. CDR3s include the opening cysteine and the closing phenylalanine or tryptophan. D genes are given only for firm matches.

d_call | j_call | v_call | cdr3_aa | cdr3_nt
NA | TRBJ1-1 | TRBV2 | CASSEALRGNTEAFF | TGTGCCAGCAGTGAAGCGCTTCGAGGGAACACTGAAGCTTTCTTT
TRBD2 | TRBJ2-3 | TRBV10-2 | CASSEPKTSGRARDTQYF | TGCGCCAGCAGTGAGCCCAAGACTAGCGGGAGGGCCAGAGATACGCAGTATTTT
NA | TRBJ1-3 | TRBV14 | CASSKQSGNTIYF | TGTGCCAGCAGCAAACAATCTGGAAACACCATATATTTT
NA | TRBJ2-7 | TRBV10-3 | CAISARGLALYEQYF | TGTGCCATCAGCGCTCGGGGTCTAGCACTCTACGAGCAGTACTTC
TRBD1 | TRBJ2-1 | TRBV7-3 | CASSSGPGTGTSYNEQFF | TGTGCCAGCAGCTCGGGACCGGGGACAGGGACCTCCTACAATGAGCAGTTCTTC
NA | TRBJ1-3 | TRBV15 | CATSRVRLSSGNTIYF | TGTGCCACCAGCAGAGTAAGACTGAGCTCTGGAAACACCATATATTTT
NA | TRBJ2-2 | TRBV5-1 | CASSLSPAGANTGELFF | TGCGCCAGCAGCTTGTCTCCGGCCGGGGCGAACACCGGGGAGCTGTTTTTT
NA | TRBJ1-6 | TRBV19 | CASSARPREGLHF | TGTGCCAGTAGTGCCCGGCCCCGGGAAGGTCTCCACTTT
NA | TRBJ2-1 | TRBV7-3 | CASSQEFLGYNEQFF | TGTGCCAGCAGCCAAGAATTTCTGGGGTACAATGAGCAGTTCTTC
NA | TRBJ2-5 | TRBV2 | CASSGDIQETQYF | TGTGCCAGCAGCGGGGACATTCAAGAGACCCAGTACTTC
NA | TRBJ1-1 | TRBV12-3/TRBV12-4 | CASSGDGNTEAFF | TGTGCCAGCAGTGGGGACGGGAACACTGAAGCTTTCTTT
NA | TRBJ2-1 | TRBV5-1 | CASSGGTAANEQFF | TGCGCCAGCAGCGGAGGGACGGCAGCCAATGAGCAGTTCTTC
NA | TRBJ1-1 | TRBV3-1/TRBV3-2 | CASSQREGGQAFF | TGTGCCAGCAGCCAGAGGGAGGGGGGCCAAGCTTTCTTT
NA | TRBJ2-7 | TRBV9 | CASSSWGEAKYEQYF | TGTGCCAGCAGCTCATGGGGGGAGGCGAAGTACGAGCAGTACTTC
TRBD1 | TRBJ2-7 | TRBV10-3 | CAIRGQAKMDEQYF | TGTGCCATCAGGGGACAGGCTAAAATGGACGAGCAGTACTTC
NA | TRBJ2-1 | TRBV2 | CASSTLNNEQFF | TGTGCCAGCAGTACCCTTAACAATGAGCAGTTCTTC
NA | TRBJ2-5 | TRBV5-1 | CASSIGGGEETQYF | TGCGCCAGCAGCATTGGGGGGGGCGAAGAGACCCAGTACTTC
NA | TRBJ2-5 | TRBV7-9 | CASERAIRETQYF | TGTGCCAGCGAACGGGCGATCCGGGAGACCCAGTACTTC